Described below is a single TCR beta chain sequence and its context. There are many counts of this clonotype. Its antigen is currently not known. No much larger clonotype is one base removed from it; base qualities were not supplied. TCR cDNA was made using 5'RACE template switching, a step that added a universal primer site and unique molecular identifiers. cDNA synthesis was primed from both the TCR alpha and TCR beta constant segments. Library amplification used two PCR steps, and the second PCR step added sample barcodes and sequencing adapters. Sequencing of libraries was done on Illumina HiSeq 2500 (2x100 bp) or NovaSeq (2x150 bp). The paper's processing steps were these. MIGEC was used to demultiplex reads and collapse the reads into UMI consensus sequences, and MiXCR was used for V(D)J alignment. Vaccine-responding clonotypes were identified with edgeR using replicate PBMC samples, with FDR below 0.01 and a log2 fold change above 5 up to day 15 being required. Each bulk clonotype received a CD4 or CD8 identity based on whether the sequenced CD4 or CD8 repertoire contained that clonotype at higher abundance. TCRdb reanalyzed the raw reads on its own, using fastp at Q25 for trimming and MiXCR for clone calling, and kept in-frame beta chains. One record per CDR3 amino acid sequence lists the most common genes and DNA. These V and J calls are TCRdb output, not the study's own analysis. The sample table holds around 350,000 distinct CDR3 sequences, of which 6.2% were seen once. The ten largest account for approximately 16% of the sample.

V trim: 4 bases; J trim: 2 bases; unmatched bases: 3. The CDR3 runs 16 residues from the cysteine to the phenylalanine. The retained sequence is limited to the CDR3, 48 bases, with the frame set at the first base. Reading the germline V gene gives CDR1 ENHRY and CDR2 SYGVKD. This specimen comes from a study of T cells after yellow fever vaccination (dated by TCRdb to between 2017 and 2020). For context, the study as a whole: The SMART-Seq v4 Ultra Low Input RNA kit was used to prepare libraries from fractions with low cell numbers. To follow T-cell clones before and after primary and booster YFV17D yellow fever vaccination, bulk TCR alpha and beta repertoires were sequenced over time. Two healthy male donors, one aged 18 to 29 and one aged 30 to 40 years, made up the cohort. Blood was collected at multiple timepoints before and after primary and secondary immunization, and bulk PBMC replicates and cell subsets were isolated.

General findings and caveats noted by the study authors: The secondary T-cell response was found to be weaker but faster than the primary response, with a peak reached on day 5 rather than on day 15. FACS-sorted repertoires could contain abundant contaminating clonotypes from the bulk population, so computational filtering was required. After the booster, most clones that had expanded after primary vaccination were detected again (around 95% of CD4 and over 75% of CD8), suggesting broad maintenance of memory. The study included only a couple of donors, which limits how far the findings can be generalized. A small share of clonotypes occurred in both CD4 and CD8 compartments, likely arising from convergent recombination.

This specimen's treatment or condition label, interpreted: live attenuated yellow fever vaccine strain. At every blood-draw timepoint, two biological replicates of bulk PBMCs were collected. PBMCs were isolated from peripheral blood using a standard Ficoll-Paque protocol. TriZol was used to extract RNA from bulk PBMCs, CD4 and CD8 fractions, and dextramer-positive and dextramer-negative fractions. The sequence is built from TRBV10-3 and TRBJ2-6, and 9 junction bases match TRBD1. This sample comprised PBMCs, obtained 5 days after the yellow fever booster vaccination. The source is a man under 40 who received the YFV17D yellow fever vaccine. The CDR3 in this case is CAISVGDRAGANVLTF. The DNA reads TGTGCCATCAGTGTTGGGGACAGGGCTGGGGCCAACGTCCTGACTTTC.